One and the same sample provided the 24 T cell receptor beta chains below, sequenced in a study of early T cells in non-severe SARS-CoV-2 infection. MiXCR, run by TCRdb on the 5' RACE reads, gives a single entry per CDR3 protein. The table records roughly 20,000 distinct CDR3 sequences, approximately 4.3% of them present only once. The sequencing input was whole blood. These receptors all come from an adult who was a healthcare worker with PCR-confirmed SARS-CoV-2 infection or an uninfected control (not recorded which).

This clonotype has at least ten counts. The chain is built from TRBV29-1 and TRBJ2-5; D is perhaps TRBD1 or TRBD2 (5 bases each). Trimming left V 8 bases short and J 4 bases short, with 17 bases between. Germline CDR1 and CDR2: SQVTM and ANQGSEA. This CDR3 spans 13 amino acids. CDR3: CSTLRGFGETQYF. The CDR3 bases are TGCAGCACACTCCGGGGCTTTGGAGAGACCCAGTACTTC.

This clonotype came up many times. J is TRBJ1-3 and V is TRBV11-2, with TRBD1 as a possible D gene (5 bases). Germline CDR1 reads SGHAT; CDR2 reads FQNNGV. V lost 4 bases, J lost 1 base, and 8 bases lay in between. This CDR3 has 14 residues. The CDR3 spells CASSWGVSGNTIYF. CDR3 DNA sequence: TGTGCCAGCAGCTGGGGGGTTTCTGGAAACACCATATATTTT.

This clonotype appeared many times. The chain joins TRBV7-8 to TRBJ2-5; 14 bases fit TRBD2. V shed 5 bases and J 0 bases; nucleotides not matched to a gene: 14. The CDR3 runs 20 residues. From germline, CDR1 is SGHVS and CDR2 FQNEAQ. CDR3 sequence: CASSKPSGTSGRGYQETQYF. The CDR3 coding sequence is TGTGCCAGCAGCAAACCCTCCGGGACTAGCGGGAGAGGGTACCAAGAGACCCAGTACTTC.

The V call is TRBV19, the J call TRBJ1-4; D is undetermined. CDR3 size: 15 residues. Germline lookup yields CDR1 LNHDA and CDR2 SQIVND (reference sequence). V was trimmed by 3 bases and J by 2 bases, leaving 10 bases between them. The CDR3 DNA sequence: TGTGCCAGTAGTATGGCCCGACATACTAATGAAAAACTGTTTTTT. Protein: CASSMARHTNEKLFF.

This clonotype has at least ten counts. The CDR3 region has the DNA TGTGCCAGCAGATCCGCCCCCGTAGGGCTTTTGGTCGCAGATACGCAGTATTTT. Translation gives CASRSAPVGLLVADTQYF. This chain uses TRBV5-6 with TRBJ2-3; D not certain. The V gene's germline CDR1 is SGHDT and CDR2 YYEEEE. The germline V and J ends were trimmed by 5 bases and 4 bases, with 26 bases remaining between them. CDR3 length: 18 amino acids.

The table lists this clonotype with many counts. The gene calls are TRBV29-1 and TRBJ2-3; no reliable D call. Per germline, CDR1 SQVTM and CDR2 ANQGSEA. The CDR3 covers 14 residues. Between the trimmed V and J ends, which lost 1 base and 0 bases, there was a span of 8 bases. CDR3 in DNA: TGCAGCGTTGAAGGGGTGTTTAGCACAGATACGCAGTATTTT. As protein: CSVEGVFSTDTQYF.

V and J are TRBV6-4 and TRBJ2-7; D may be TRBD1 (5 bases). The CDR3 sequence is 14 residues long. Germline V gene data show CDR1 as MRHNA and CDR2 as SNTAGT. V lost 6 bases to trimming and J lost 6 bases, with 18 bases between them. CDR3 nucleotide sequence: TGTGCCAGCAGAGACACACAGGTATTTCGCGAGCAGTACTTC. Its translation is CASRDTQVFREQYF.

The chain uses TRBV7-2 and TRBJ2-6, with D possibly TRBD2 on 5 matching bases. Per germline, CDR1 SGHTA and CDR2 FQGNSA. With 5 bases removed from V and 0 bases from J, the gap between germline ends came to 11 bases. The CDR3 runs to 16 residues. The CDR3 reads CASSPDWNSGANVLTF. CDR3 nucleotide sequence: TGTGCCAGCAGCCCGGACTGGAACTCTGGGGCCAACGTCCTGACTTTC.

This clonotype was seen ten or more times. The V gene is TRBV28, the J gene TRBJ1-6, with D possibly TRBD1 on 6 matching bases. The CDR3 spans 16 residues. Trimming cost V 3 bases and J 9 bases, with 18 bases left between them. Per germline, CDR1 MDHEN and CDR2 SYDVKM. The DNA of the CDR3 is TGTGCCAGCAGTTTGCCCACGGTAGGGGGTGGTTCACCCCTCCACTTT. Translating it yields CASSLPTVGGGSPLHF.

This clonotype was seen repeatedly, ten times or more. The V gene is TRBV30, the J gene TRBJ2-3, with TRBD1 as a possible D gene (6 bases). V was clipped by 3 bases and J by 9 bases, with 16 bases between them. Germline CDR1 is GTSNPN and CDR2 is SVGIG (reference sequence). The CDR3 has 13 residues. The chain's CDR3 is CAWRGVGGWTQYF. CDR3 nucleotide sequence: TGTGCCTGGAGGGGGGTAGGGGGTTGGACGCAGTATTTT.

This chain joins TRBV7-8 and TRBJ2-3; TRBD2 is a possible D gene (6 bases). Germline CDR1 and CDR2: SGHVS and FQNEAQ. Trimming cost V 6 bases and J 8 bases, with 21 bases left between them. The CDR3 runs 15 residues. The CDR3 here is CASSSGRGSGGTQYF. In nucleotides, the CDR3 is TGTGCCAGCAGTTCCGGGAGAGGGAGTGGGGGTACGCAGTATTTT.

This clonotype was counted many times. In DNA form, the CDR3 reads TGTGCCAGCAGCTCCCCGACAGCAGTCTCCTACGAGCAGTACTTC. The encoded protein is CASSSPTAVSYEQYF. This chain joins TRBV11-1 and TRBJ2-7; D possibly corresponds to TRBD1 (5 bases). CDR3 length: 15 amino acids. CDR1 SGHAT and CDR2 FQDESV come from the germline V gene (reference sequence). V dropped 4 bases and J dropped 0 bases, with 13 bases sitting between them. Variable domain in full (rest from reference TRBV11-1 and TRBJ2-7): EAEVAQSPRYKITEKSQAVAFWCDPISGHATLYWYRQILGQGPELLVQFQDESVVDDSQLPKDRFSAERLKGVDSTLKIQPAELGDSAMYLCASSSPTAVSYEQYFGPGTRLTVT.

Many counts were recorded for this clonotype. V usage is TRBV12-3 or TRBV12-4 and J usage is TRBJ2-7; 7 nucleotides match TRBD1. V was pared by 6 bases and J by 6 bases, with 17 bases of the junction left unmatched. The CDR3 is 16 residues long. The CDR3 loop is CASSKSRTGSRGEQYF. As DNA, the CDR3 is TGTGCCAGCAGCAAAAGTCGGACAGGCAGTCGGGGCGAGCAGTACTTC.

This clonotype was observed many times. This sequence joins TRBV19 and TRBJ1-3; the D is unclear. V shed 4 bases and J shed 0 bases, with 19 bases lying between them. The germline V gene has CDR1 LNHDA and CDR2 SQIVND (reference sequence). This CDR3 comprises 18 residues. CDR3 in DNA: TGTGCCAGTAGTAAGGTCGCCAGCCAACTATTCTCTGGAAACACCATATATTTT. This translates into CASSKVASQLFSGNTIYF.

At least ten counts were recorded for this clonotype. This rearrangement joins TRBV30 to TRBJ1-4; a weak D match, TRBD1 (5 bases). Germline CDR1 and CDR2: GTSNPN and SVGIG (reference sequence). The V and J ends lost 4 bases and 8 bases respectively, with 17 bases between them. This CDR3 spans 14 amino acids. The CDR3 protein is CAWTFKGQEEKLFF. CDR3 bases: TGTGCCTGGACGTTCAAGGGGCAGGAGGAAAAACTGTTTTTT.

In its sample, this clonotype was seen many times. The chain employs TRBV5-1 and TRBJ2-5; 9 positions agree with TRBD1. Germline CDR1 SGHRS, CDR2 YFSETQ. V dropped 0 bases and J dropped 4; count of bases not matched to a gene: 7. This CDR3 has 16 amino acids. The CDR3 DNA sequence: TGCGCCAGCAGCTTGGGGCTCCGGGACAGGGCAGAGACCCAGTACTTC. Translating it yields CASSLGLRDRAETQYF.

In its sample, this clonotype ranks as medium-sized. The chain couples TRBV5-5 to TRBJ1-2; 9 bases match TRBD1. Germline CDR1 and CDR2: SGHKS and YYEKEE (reference sequence). Trimming took 4 bases from V and 6 from J; bases not matched to a gene: 4. The CDR3 spans 13 residues. The CDR3 sequence: CASSATGGNGYTF. CDR3 DNA: TGTGCCAGCAGCGCGACAGGGGGAAATGGCTACACCTTC. The complete variable domain, with remaining parts taken from reference TRBV5-5 and TRBJ1-2, reads DAGVTQSPTHLIKTRGQQVTLRCSPISGHKSVSWYQQVLGQGPQFIFQYYEKEERGRGNFPDRFSARQFPNYSSELNVNALLLGDSALYLCASSATGGNGYTFGSGTRLTVV.

The chain has TRBV20-1 and TRBJ2-7, with TRBD2 matching 7 bases. Germline CDR1 DFQATT, CDR2 SNEGSKA (reference sequence). V shed 6 bases, J shed 4 bases, and the junction held 12 bases outside the gene matches. The CDR3 has 14 residues. CDR3 DNA: TGCAGTGCCCTATCGGCGGGAGTTCCGTACGAGCAGTACTTC. Amino acid sequence: CSALSAGVPYEQYF.

This clonotype was seen many times. The chain uses TRBV6-5 and TRBJ1-4; 9 bases match TRBD1. The V and J ends lost 10 bases and 6 bases, in that order; junction bases with no gene match: 6. The germline CDR1 and CDR2 sequences are MNHEY and SVGAGI. The CDR3 covers 13 residues. The CDR3 is CATRGTGYEKLFF. The CDR3 region has the DNA TGTGCCACCCGCGGGACAGGGTATGAAAAACTGTTTTTT.

Many counts were recorded for this clonotype. The chain carries TRBV29-1 and TRBJ1-1; D might be TRBD1 (5 bases). The V gene lost 1 base and the J gene lost 1 base, with 13 bases spanning the gap. CDR1 is SQVTM and CDR2 is ANQGSEA in the germline V gene. This CDR3 contains 15 residues. The chain's CDR3 is CSVEGRAVKNTEAFF. Here the CDR3 DNA reads TGCAGCGTTGAAGGCAGGGCGGTGAAGAACACTGAAGCTTTCTTT.

This clonotype was detected ten times or more. V usage is TRBV3-1 and J usage is TRBJ2-7; TRBD1 matches 7 bases. V dropped 0 bases and J dropped 1; count of bases not matched to a gene: 12. The CDR3 length is 18 residues. Germline V gene sequence: CDR1 LGHDT, CDR2 YNNKEL (reference sequence). The CDR3 DNA is TGTGCCAGCAGCCAAGATACGACAGGGCGGTCGAAATCCTACGAGCAGTACTTC. This encodes CASSQDTTGRSKSYEQYF.

This clonotype was seen many times. An end of the junction differs from the germline gene, which may be a read error. The rearrangement joins TRBV20-1 to TRBJ1-4, with TRBD1 as a possible D gene (5 bases). The CDR3 has 11 amino acids. The germline CDR1 and CDR2 sequences are DFQATT and SNEGSKA (reference sequence). DNA for the CDR3: TGCAGTGCTAGAGATCCCCCCGGGACCCATTTT. This gives the protein CSARDPPGTHF.

This sequence joins TRBV28 and TRBJ2-3; 8 bases line up with TRBD2. Germline V CDR1 and CDR2: MDHEN, SYDVKM. J gave up 2 bases and V 10 bases, and 8 bases lay outside the gene matches. This CDR3 comprises 14 residues. The CDR3 DNA reads TGTGCCACCGCCGTCGGGGGGGTCACAGATACGCAGTATTTT. Residues: CATAVGGVTDTQYF.

This clonotype occurred many times. This rearrangement joins TRBV11-2 to TRBJ2-5, with unresolved D. The germline V gene encodes CDR1 SGHAT and CDR2 FQNNGV. This CDR3 comprises 13 residues. Trimming stripped 2 bases from V and 2 bases from J, with 6 bases between. CDR3 coding DNA: TGTGCCAGCAGCTTACAAAGACAAGAGACCCAGTACTTC. It is translated as CASSLQRQETQYF.